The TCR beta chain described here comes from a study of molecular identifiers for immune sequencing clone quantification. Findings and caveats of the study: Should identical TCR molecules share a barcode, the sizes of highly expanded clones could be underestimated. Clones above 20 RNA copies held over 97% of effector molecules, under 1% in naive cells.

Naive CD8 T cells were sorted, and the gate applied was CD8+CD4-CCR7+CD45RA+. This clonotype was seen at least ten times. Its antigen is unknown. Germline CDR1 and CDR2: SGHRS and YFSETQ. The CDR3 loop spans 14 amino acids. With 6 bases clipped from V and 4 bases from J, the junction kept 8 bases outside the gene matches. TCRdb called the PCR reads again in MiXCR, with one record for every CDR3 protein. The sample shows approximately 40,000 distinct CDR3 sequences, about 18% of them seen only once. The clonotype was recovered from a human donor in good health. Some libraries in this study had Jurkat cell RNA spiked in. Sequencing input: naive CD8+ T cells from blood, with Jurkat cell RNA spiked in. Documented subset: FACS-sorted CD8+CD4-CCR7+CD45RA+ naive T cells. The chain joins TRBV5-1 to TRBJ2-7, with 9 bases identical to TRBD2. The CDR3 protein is CASNLGGRGYEQYF. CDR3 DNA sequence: TGCGCCAGCAACCTCGGCGGGAGGGGATACGAGCAGTACTTC.